This T cell receptor beta chain was recorded in a study of shared clonotypes between healthy human individuals. The CD4+ fraction was divided into a CD45RA+ naive subset and a CD45RA-negative memory subset. The table came from immunoSEQ multiplex PCR; TCRdb's copy has only in-frame clones and leaves some out. Counted here are hundreds of thousands of clones, less than 98% occurring once; the ten biggest clones make up 0.057%. With respect to this clone: The antigen remains undetermined.

General study results and limits: As a rule, naive subsets had a larger estimated richness than memory subsets.

Sequencing input: naive CD4+ T cells sorted from blood. As to subset: CD45RA+ positively selected. The receptor comes from a woman aged 25-40 years in good health.

This CDR3 reads CSVLTSGEGDTQYF. The CDR3 bases are TGCAGCGTACTGACTAGCGGGGAGGGAGATACGCAGTATTTT. V and J are TRBV29-1 and TRBJ2-3; 11 bases are shared with TRBD2. The CDR3 runs to 14 residues. V gave up 6 bases and J gave up 5 bases; unmatched junction bases: 7. Per the germline V gene, CDR1 is SQVTM and CDR2 is ANQGSEA.